Listed below are T cell receptor beta chains from one sample, sequenced in a study of T cells after yellow fever vaccination. TCRdb re-analysed the 5' RACE reads in MiXCR, keeping a single row per CDR3 protein. The sample has hundreds of thousands of distinct CDR3 sequences, about 13% seen once. The material was PBMCs, obtained on the day of the yellow fever booster vaccination. The receptors here all came from a man aged 25-45 years who received the YFV17D yellow fever vaccine. CDR3s include the opening cysteine and the closing phenylalanine or tryptophan. The D gene is left open where the match is weak. Size tells how often a clone was seen (once, few, many) or the class of an expanded clone, and some rows leave it out.

j_call v_call d_call clone_size cdr3_nt cdr3_aa
TRBJ1-2 TRBV10-3 - few TGTGCCATCAGTTTTGGTTCTGGCTACACCTTC CAISFGSGYTF
TRBJ1-1 TRBV11-2 - - TGTGCCAGCAGCTTATGGGCCCTCGGGGCTTTCTTT CASSLWALGAFF
TRBJ2-3 TRBV20-1 - few TGCAGTGCTAGTTTTGTGGGAGGCACAGATACGCAGTATTTT CSASFVGGTDTQYF
TRBJ2-3 TRBV6-2/TRBV6-3 - few TGTGCCAGCAGTTACTTTCTGGCGGGGAGCACAGATACGCAGTATTTT CASSYFLAGSTDTQYF
TRBJ1-1 TRBV29-1 - few TGCAGCGTTGAAGACCCGGGGGCGCCCACTGAAGCTTTCTTT CSVEDPGAPTEAFF
TRBJ2-1 TRBV20-1 TRBD1 - TGCAGTGCTAGATCGGGGCGGGACAGGGTACATGAGCAGTTCTTC CSARSGRDRVHEQFF
TRBJ2-5 TRBV6-1 - few TGTGCCAGCAGTCCTAGACTAGAGGCAAAGACCCAGTACTTC CASSPRLEAKTQYF
TRBJ2-7 TRBV5-5 - few TGTGCCAGCAGCAATCTTCCCCTGGCAGGGGACTACGAGCAGTACTTC CASSNLPLAGDYEQYF
TRBJ1-6 TRBV7-6 - - TGTGCCAGCAGCTTAGGACAGTCCAGCTCCTATAATTCACCCCTCCACTTT CASSLGQSSSYNSPLHF
TRBJ2-1 TRBV18 - - TGTGCCAGCTCAACCGGCAGGAACTCCTACAATGAGCAGTTCTTC CASSTGRNSYNEQFF
TRBJ1-5 TRBV5-1 TRBD1 - TGCGCCAGCAGCTTGGGGACAGGGGGTTCTGGTCAGCCCCAGCATTTT CASSLGTGGSGQPQHF
TRBJ2-5 TRBV20-1 - few TGCAGTGCTAGAGAGTGGCAGCGGGAGACCCAGTACTTC CSAREWQRETQYF
TRBJ2-3 TRBV7-2 - many TGTGCCAGCAACGGCGGGATTACAGATACGCAGTATTTT CASNGGITDTQYF
TRBJ1-2 TRBV5-1 - - TGCGCCAGCAGCCCGGGACAAAGTTCGAGCTACACCTTC CASSPGQSSSYTF
TRBJ2-3 TRBV7-7 - - TGTGCTAGCAGCTTGGGGGTCGGGACCCAGACAGATACGCAGTATTTT CASSLGVGTQTDTQYF
TRBJ2-7 TRBV12-3/TRBV12-4 TRBD2 - TGTGCCAGCAGTTTCCCCGCCCTCGGACTAGCGGGAGTCCTAATTTCCTACGAGCAGTACTTC CASSFPALGLAGVLISYEQYF
TRBJ2-2 TRBV11-2 - many TGTGCCAGCAGCTTTTTAAGACAAGCGAACACCGGGGAGCTGTTTTTT CASSFLRQANTGELFF
TRBJ2-1 TRBV7-9 TRBD1 few TGTGCCAGCAGCAGACAGGGTAGTGAGCAGTTCTTC CASSRQGSEQFF
TRBJ2-3 TRBV11-2 TRBD2 - TGTGCCAGCAGCTCGGGACTAGCGGCCCGTCCAGATACGCAGTATTTT CASSSGLAARPDTQYF
TRBJ2-3 TRBV6-2/TRBV6-3 TRBD1 - TGTGCCAGCAACCTAGACAGGGTCGCAGATACGCAGTATTTT CASNLDRVADTQYF
TRBJ2-1 TRBV29-1 TRBD2 few TGCAGCGTCCTGTCGGGAGGTACTGAGCAGTTCTTC CSVLSGGTEQFF